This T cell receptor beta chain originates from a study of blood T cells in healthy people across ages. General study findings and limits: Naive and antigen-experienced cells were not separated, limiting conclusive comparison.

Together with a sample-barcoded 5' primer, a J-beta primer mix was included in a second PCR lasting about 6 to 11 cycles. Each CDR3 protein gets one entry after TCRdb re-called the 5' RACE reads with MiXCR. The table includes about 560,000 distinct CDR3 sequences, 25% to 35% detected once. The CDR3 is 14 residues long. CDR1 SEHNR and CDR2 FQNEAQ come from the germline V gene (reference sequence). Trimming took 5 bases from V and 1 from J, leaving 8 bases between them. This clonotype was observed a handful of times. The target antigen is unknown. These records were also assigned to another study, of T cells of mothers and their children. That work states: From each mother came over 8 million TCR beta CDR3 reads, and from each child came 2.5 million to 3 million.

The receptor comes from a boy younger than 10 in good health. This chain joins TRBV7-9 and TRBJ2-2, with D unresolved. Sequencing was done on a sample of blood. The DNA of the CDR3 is TGTGCCAGCAGCACCCGACAGAACACCGGGGAGCTGTTTTTT. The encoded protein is CASSTRQNTGELFF.